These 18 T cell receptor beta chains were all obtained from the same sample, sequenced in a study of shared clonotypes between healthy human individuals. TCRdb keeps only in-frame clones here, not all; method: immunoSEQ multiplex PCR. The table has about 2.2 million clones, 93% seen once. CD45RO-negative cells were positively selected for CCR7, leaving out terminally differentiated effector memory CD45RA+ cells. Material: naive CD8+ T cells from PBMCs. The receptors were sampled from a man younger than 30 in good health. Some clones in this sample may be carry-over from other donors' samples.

The CDR3 DNA sequence: TGCAGCGTCCTACTGCCACTCGGATCAAATCAGCCCCAGCATTTT. Residues: CSVLLPLGSNQPQHF. The chain is built from TRBV29-1 and TRBJ1-5; no clear D. V lost 6 bases and J 4 bases, leaving 19 bases between the germline ends. Germline lookup yields CDR1 SQVTM and CDR2 ANQGSEA. CDR3 length equals 15 residues.

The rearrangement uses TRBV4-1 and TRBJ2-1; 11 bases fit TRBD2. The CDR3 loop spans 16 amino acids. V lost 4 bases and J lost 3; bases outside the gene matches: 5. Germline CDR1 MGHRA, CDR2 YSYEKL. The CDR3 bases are TGCGCCAGCAGCCCCCCGACTAGCGGGATCTACAATGAGCAGTTCTTC. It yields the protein CASSPPTSGIYNEQFF.

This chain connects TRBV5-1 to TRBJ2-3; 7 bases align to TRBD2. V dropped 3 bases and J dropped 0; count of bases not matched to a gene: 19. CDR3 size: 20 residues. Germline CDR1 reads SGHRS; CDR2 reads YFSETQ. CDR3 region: CASSSPRGETLRGSTDTQYF. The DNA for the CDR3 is TGCGCCAGCAGCTCCCCCCGGGGGGAAACGCTTCGTGGTAGCACAGATACGCAGTATTTT. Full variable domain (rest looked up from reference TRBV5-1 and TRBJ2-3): KAGVTQTPRYLIKTRGQQVTLSCSPISGHRSVSWYQQTPGQGLQFLFEYFSETQRNKGNFPGRFSGRQFSNSRSEMNVSTLELGDSALYLCASSSPRGETLRGSTDTQYFGPGTRLTVL.

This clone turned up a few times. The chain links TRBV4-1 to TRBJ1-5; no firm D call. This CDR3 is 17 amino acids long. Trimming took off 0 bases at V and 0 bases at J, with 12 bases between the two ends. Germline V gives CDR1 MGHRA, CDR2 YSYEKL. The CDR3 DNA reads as TGCGCCAGCAGCCAAGAAGTCCACACCTATAGCAATCAGCCCCAGCATTTT. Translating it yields CASSQEVHTYSNQPQHF.

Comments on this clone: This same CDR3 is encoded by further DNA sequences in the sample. Written as DNA, the CDR3 is TGCGCCAGCAGCGGGCAGGGTTCCTACGAGCAGTACTTC. Translation: CASSGQGSYEQYF. The chain employs TRBV5-1 and TRBJ2-7, with D possibly being TRBD1 (5 bases). CDR1 SGHRS and CDR2 YFSETQ come from the germline V gene. The CDR3 runs 13 residues. The V end lost 4 bases, the J end lost 1 base, and 9 bases lay between the germline ends.

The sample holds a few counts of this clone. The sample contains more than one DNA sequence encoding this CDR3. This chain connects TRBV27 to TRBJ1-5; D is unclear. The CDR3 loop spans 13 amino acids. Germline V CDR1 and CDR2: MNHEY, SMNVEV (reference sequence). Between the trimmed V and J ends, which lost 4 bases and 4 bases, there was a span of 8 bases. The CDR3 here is CASSSTGNQPQHF. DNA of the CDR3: TGTGCCAGCAGTTCGACGGGTAATCAGCCCCAGCATTTT.

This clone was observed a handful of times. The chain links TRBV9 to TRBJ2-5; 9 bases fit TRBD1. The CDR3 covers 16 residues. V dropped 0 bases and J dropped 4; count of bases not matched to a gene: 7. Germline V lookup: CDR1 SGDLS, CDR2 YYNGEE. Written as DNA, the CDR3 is TGTGCCAGCAGCGTAGAGGGACAGGGTATACGAGAGACCCAGTACTTC. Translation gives CASSVEGQGIRETQYF.

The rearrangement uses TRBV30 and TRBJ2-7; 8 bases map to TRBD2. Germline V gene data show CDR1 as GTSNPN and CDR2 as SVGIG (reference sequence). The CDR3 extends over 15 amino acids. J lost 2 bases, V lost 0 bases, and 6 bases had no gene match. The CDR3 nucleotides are TGTGCCTGGAGTGTTCGAGCGGGGGTGGCCTACGAGCAGTACTTC. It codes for CAWSVRAGVAYEQYF.

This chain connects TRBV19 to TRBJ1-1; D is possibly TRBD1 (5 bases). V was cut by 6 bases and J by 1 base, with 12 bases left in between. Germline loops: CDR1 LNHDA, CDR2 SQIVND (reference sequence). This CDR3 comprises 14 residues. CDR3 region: CASRTAGENTEAFF. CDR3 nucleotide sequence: TGTGCCAGTAGAACCGCGGGGGAGAACACTGAAGCTTTCTTT.

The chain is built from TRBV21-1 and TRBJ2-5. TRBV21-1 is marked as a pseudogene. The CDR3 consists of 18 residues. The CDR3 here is CASSKRQRQIPWEETQYF. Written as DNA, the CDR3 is TGTGCCAGCAGCAAAAGGCAGCGACAAATCCCTTGGGAAGAGACCCAGTACTTC.

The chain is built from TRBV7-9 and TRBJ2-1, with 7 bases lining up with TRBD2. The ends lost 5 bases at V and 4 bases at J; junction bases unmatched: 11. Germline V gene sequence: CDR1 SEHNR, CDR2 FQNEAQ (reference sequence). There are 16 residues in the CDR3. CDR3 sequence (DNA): TGTGCCAGCAGCCCCCCTAGCGGAGCTGGTTACAATGAGCAGTTCTTC. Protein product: CASSPPSGAGYNEQFF. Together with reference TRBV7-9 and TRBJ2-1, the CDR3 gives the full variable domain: DTGVSQNPRHKITKRGQNVTFRCDPISEHNRLYWYRQTLGQGPEFLTYFQNEAQLEKSRLLSDRFSAERPKGSFSTLEIQRTEQGDSAMYLCASSPPSGAGYNEQFFGPGTRLTVL.

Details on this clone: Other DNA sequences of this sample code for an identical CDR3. The chain's CDR3 is CASSQARGTEAFF. The CDR3 DNA sequence: TGTGCCAGCAGCCAAGCCAGGGGCACTGAAGCTTTCTTT. The rearrangement uses TRBV4-2 and TRBJ1-1; perhaps TRBD1 as D (6 bases). The ends were cut back, 1 base at V and 4 bases at J, with 7 bases in the middle. The germline V gene has CDR1 LGHNA and CDR2 YNFKEQ. This CDR3 is built from 13 residues.

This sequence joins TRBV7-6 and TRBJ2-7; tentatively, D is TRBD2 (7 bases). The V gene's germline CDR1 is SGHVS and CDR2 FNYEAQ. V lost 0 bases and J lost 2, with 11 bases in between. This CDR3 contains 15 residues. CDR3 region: CASSLATGRAYEQYF. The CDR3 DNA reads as TGTGCCAGCAGCTTAGCCACAGGGAGGGCCTACGAGCAGTACTTC. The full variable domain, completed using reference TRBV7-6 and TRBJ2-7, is GAGVSQSPRYKVTKRGQDVALRCDPISGHVSLYWYRQALGQGPEFLTYFNYEAQQDKSGLPNDRFSAERPEGSISTLTIQRTEQRDSAMYRCASSLATGRAYEQYFGPGTRLTVT.

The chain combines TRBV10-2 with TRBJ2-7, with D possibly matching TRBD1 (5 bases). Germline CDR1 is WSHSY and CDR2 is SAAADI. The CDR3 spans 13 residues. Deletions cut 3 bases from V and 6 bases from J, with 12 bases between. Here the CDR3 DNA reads TGCGCCAGCAGTGAAATGGACAAGACCGAGCAGTACTTC. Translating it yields CASSEMDKTEQYF.

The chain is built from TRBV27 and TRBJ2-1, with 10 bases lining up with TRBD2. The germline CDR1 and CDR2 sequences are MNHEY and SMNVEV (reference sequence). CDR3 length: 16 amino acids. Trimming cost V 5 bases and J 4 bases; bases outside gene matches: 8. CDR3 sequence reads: CASSQISGRTYNEQFF. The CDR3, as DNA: TGTGCCAGCAGTCAAATTAGCGGGAGGACATACAATGAGCAGTTCTTC.

CDR3: CASSPSTGQDLYEQYF. CDR3 in DNA: TGTGCCAGCAGTCCAAGTACGGGACAGGACCTCTACGAGCAGTACTTC. The chain links TRBV27 to TRBJ2-7; 8 nucleotides agree with TRBD1. The ends lost 5 bases at V and 3 bases at J; junction bases unmatched: 12. CDR3 length: 16 residues. Germline loops: CDR1 MNHEY, CDR2 SMNVEV (reference sequence).

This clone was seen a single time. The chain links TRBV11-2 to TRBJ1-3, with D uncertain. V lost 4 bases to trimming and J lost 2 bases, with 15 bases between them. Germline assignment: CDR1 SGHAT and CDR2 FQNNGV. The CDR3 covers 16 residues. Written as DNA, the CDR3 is TGTGCCAGCAGCTCCCCGATGTTTGGGGCTGGAAACACCATATATTTT. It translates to CASSSPMFGAGNTIYF. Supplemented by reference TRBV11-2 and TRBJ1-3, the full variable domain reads EAGVAQSPRYKIIEKRQSVAFWCNPISGHATLYWYQQILGQGPKLLIQFQNNGVVDDSQLPKDRFSAERLKGVDSTLKIQPAKLEDSAVYLCASSSPMFGAGNTIYFGEGSWLTVV.

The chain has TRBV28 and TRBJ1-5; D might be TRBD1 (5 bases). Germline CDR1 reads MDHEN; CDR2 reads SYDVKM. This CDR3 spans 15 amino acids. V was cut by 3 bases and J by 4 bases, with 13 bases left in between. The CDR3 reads CASSLARVRNQPQHF. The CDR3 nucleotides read TGTGCCAGCAGTTTGGCCAGGGTGAGAAATCAGCCCCAGCATTTT.